The 2 T cell receptor beta chains listed next were all sequenced from one sample in a study of radiotherapy plus CTLA-4 blockade in lung cancer. TCRdb's table, derived via immunoSEQ multiplex PCR, lists solely in-frame clones and lacks some. Of about 36,000 clones detected, 72% appear once; the ten largest clones hold roughly a tenth. The material was peripheral blood, obtained from a patient treated with radiotherapy plus ipilimumab. Receptors were obtained from a human donor with non-small cell lung cancer who had stable disease on radiotherapy plus ipilimumab.

The chain combines TRBV25-1 with TRBJ2-5; 11 bases agree with TRBD1. This CDR3 comprises 15 residues. After removal of 3 bases from V and 4 bases from J, the junction contained 4 bases not matched to a gene. Per germline, CDR1 MGHDK and CDR2 SYGVNS. The CDR3 bases are TGTGCCAGCAGTGACCGGGACAGGGGGGGAGAGACCCAGTACTTC. Its protein product is CASSDRDRGGETQYF.

The CDR3 region has the DNA TGCGCCAGCAGCTATGGACACCAAAACACTGAAGCTTTCTTT. Encoded protein: CASSYGHQNTEAFF. The J gene is TRBJ1-1, the V gene TRBV5-1; a possible D gene is TRBD1 (5 bases). Trimming removed 3 bases at V and 2 bases at J, with 11 bases between. The CDR3 covers 14 residues. Germline assignment: CDR1 SGHRS and CDR2 YFSETQ.